The 2 T cell receptor beta chains reported below all come from one sample, sequenced in a study of cytomegalovirus exposure and HLA in healthy donors. The PCR was carried out with 60 Vbeta primers and 13 Jbeta primers. TCRdb's copy holds only in-frame clones and misses some; the assay was immunoSEQ multiplex PCR. Here the sample table reports 50,000 or so clones. Material: PBMCs. The receptor source for this set is a woman under 30 in good health and CMV-seronegative.

This sequence joins TRBV29-1 and TRBJ2-3, with 11 bases aligning to TRBD2. The V and J ends lost 4 bases and 4 bases, in that order; junction bases with no gene match: 4. This CDR3 has 14 amino acids. The germline CDR1 and CDR2 sequences are SQVTM and ANQGSEA. The CDR3 here is CSVATSGEPDTQYF. For the CDR3, the DNA is TGCAGCGTTGCGACTAGCGGGGAACCAGATACGCAGTATTTT.

The chain carries TRBV19 and TRBJ1-5; 9 bases line up with TRBD1. The CDR3 has 15 residues. V lost 5 bases and J lost 4; bases outside the gene matches: 6. Germline V gene sequence: CDR1 LNHDA, CDR2 SQIVND (reference sequence). The CDR3 nucleotides read TGTGCCAGTAGTCCAGAGACAGGGGGGAATCAGCCCCAGCATTTT. Its protein is CASSPETGGNQPQHF.